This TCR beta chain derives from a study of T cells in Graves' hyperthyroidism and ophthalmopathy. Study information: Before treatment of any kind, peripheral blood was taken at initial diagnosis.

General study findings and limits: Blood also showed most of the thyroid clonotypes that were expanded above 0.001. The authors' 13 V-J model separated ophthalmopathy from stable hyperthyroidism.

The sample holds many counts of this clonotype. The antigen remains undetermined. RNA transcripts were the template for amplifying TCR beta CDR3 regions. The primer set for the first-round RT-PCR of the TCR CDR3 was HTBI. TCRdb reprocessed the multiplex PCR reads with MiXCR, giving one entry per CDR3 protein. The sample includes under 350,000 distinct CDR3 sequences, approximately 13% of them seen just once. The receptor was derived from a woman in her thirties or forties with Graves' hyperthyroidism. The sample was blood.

The CDR3, as DNA: TGTGCCAGTAAGACTAGCGGGAGTACCCATGAGCAGTTCTTC. This gives the protein CASKTSGSTHEQFF. The chain has TRBV27 and TRBJ2-1; 12 bases map to TRBD2. Germline lookup yields CDR1 MNHEY and CDR2 SMNVEV (reference sequence). V gave up 9 bases and J gave up 8 bases; unmatched junction bases: 8. CDR3 size: 14 residues.